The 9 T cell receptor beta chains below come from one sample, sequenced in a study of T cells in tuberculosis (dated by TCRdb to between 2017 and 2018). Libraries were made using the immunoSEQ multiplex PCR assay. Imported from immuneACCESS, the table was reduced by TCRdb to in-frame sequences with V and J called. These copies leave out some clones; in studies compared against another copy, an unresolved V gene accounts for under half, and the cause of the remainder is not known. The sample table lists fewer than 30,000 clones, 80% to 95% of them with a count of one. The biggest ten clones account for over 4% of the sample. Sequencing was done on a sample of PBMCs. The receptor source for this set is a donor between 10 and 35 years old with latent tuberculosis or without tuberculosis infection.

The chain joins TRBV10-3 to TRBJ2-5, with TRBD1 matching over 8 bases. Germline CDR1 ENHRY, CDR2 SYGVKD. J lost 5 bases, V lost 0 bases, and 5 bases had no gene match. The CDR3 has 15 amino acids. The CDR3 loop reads CAISESGRDRETQYF. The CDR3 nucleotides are TGTGCCATCAGTGAGTCGGGCCGGGACAGGGAGACCCAGTACTTC.

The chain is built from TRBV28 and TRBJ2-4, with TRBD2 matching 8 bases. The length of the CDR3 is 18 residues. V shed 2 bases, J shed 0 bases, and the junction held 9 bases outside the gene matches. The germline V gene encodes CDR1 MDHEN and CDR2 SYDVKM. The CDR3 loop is CASSLPLAGLIAKNIQYF. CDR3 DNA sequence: TGTGCCAGCAGTTTACCCCTAGCGGGCCTAATAGCCAAAAACATTCAGTACTTC.

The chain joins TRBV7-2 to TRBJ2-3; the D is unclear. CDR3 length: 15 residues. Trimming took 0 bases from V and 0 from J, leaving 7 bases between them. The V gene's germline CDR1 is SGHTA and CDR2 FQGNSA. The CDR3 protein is CASSLALASTDTQYF. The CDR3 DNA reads TGTGCCAGCAGCTTAGCGTTGGCAAGCACAGATACGCAGTATTTT.

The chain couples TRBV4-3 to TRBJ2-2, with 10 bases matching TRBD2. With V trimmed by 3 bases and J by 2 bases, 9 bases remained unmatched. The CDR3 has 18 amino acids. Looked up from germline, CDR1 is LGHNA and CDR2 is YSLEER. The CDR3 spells CASSHLTAGGLNTGELFF. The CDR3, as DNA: TGCGCCAGCAGCCACCTCACAGCGGGGGGGCTAAACACCGGGGAGCTGTTTTTT.

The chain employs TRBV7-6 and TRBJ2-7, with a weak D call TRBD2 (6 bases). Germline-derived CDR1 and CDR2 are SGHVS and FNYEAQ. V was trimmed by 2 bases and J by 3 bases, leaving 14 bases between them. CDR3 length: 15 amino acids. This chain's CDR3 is CASSLSSGLGYEQYF. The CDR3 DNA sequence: TGTGCCAGCAGCTTATCCTCGGGACTGGGCTACGAGCAGTACTTC.

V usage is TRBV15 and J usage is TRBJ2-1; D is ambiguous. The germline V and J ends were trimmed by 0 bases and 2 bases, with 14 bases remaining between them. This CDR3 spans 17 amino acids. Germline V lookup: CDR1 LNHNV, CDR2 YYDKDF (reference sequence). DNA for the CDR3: TGTGCCACCAGCAGAGATCGGTTGGTTTTCCCCTACAATGAGCAGTTCTTC. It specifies CATSRDRLVFPYNEQFF.

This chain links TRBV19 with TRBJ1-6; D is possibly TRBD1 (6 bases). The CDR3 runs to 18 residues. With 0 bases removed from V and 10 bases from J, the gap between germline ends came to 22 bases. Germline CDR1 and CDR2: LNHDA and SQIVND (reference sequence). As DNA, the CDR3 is TGTGCCAGTAGTATAGATGTCGGGGGGCGAAAGTTATCCTCACCCCTCCACTTT. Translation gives CASSIDVGGRKLSSPLHF.

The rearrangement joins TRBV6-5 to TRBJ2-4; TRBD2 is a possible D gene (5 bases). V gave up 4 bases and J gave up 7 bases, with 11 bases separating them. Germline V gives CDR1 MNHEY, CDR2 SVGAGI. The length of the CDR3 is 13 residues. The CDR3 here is CASSFLGANIQYF. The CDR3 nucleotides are TGTGCCAGCAGTTTCTTGGGAGCCAACATTCAGTACTTC.

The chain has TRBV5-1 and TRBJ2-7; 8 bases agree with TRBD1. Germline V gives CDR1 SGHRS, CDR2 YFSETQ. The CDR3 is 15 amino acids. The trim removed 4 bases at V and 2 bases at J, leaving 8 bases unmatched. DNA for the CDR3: TGCGCCAGCAGCGTTTCAGGGGGCTCGACCTACGAGCAGTACTTC. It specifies CASSVSGGSTYEQYF.